These 15 T cell receptor beta chains were sequenced from one sample in a study of T cell responses to AZD1222 COVID-19 vaccine. Assay: immunoSEQ multiplex PCR; the TCRdb copy retains only in-frame clones and omits some. The table has tens of thousands of clones, 85% to 95% seen once; the top ten hold about 5%. Source: peripheral blood, taken on day 0 of AZD1222 vaccination. All receptors derive from an adult in good health.

Only one count was recorded for this clone. V usage is TRBV6-6 and J usage is TRBJ1-1; possible D gene TRBD1, 6 bases. Looked up from germline, CDR1 is MNHNY and CDR2 is SVGAGI (reference sequence). The CDR3 consists of 13 residues. V was cut by 4 bases and J by 4 bases, with 10 bases left in between. The CDR3 loop is CASSSTGSTEAFF. CDR3 nucleotide sequence: TGTGCCAGCAGTTCCACAGGGAGCACTGAAGCTTTCTTT.

The rearrangement uses TRBV9 and TRBJ1-3; D is undetermined. V was shortened by 3 bases and J by 5 bases, with 9 bases between the two germline ends. The CDR3 sequence is 13 residues long. Germline V gene sequence: CDR1 SGDLS, CDR2 YYNGEE. The CDR3 sequence is CASSAPLRNTIYF. The CDR3, as DNA: TGTGCCAGCAGCGCCCCTTTGAGAAACACCATATATTTT.

V and J are TRBV28 and TRBJ1-3; tentatively, D is TRBD1 (6 bases). Trimming pared 6 bases from V and 0 bases from J, leaving 12 bases between. Germline lookup yields CDR1 MDHEN and CDR2 SYDVKM. This CDR3 comprises 15 residues. The CDR3 DNA follows: TGTGCCAGCAGAACGGGACACCGCTCTGGAAACACCATATATTTT. It is translated as CASRTGHRSGNTIYF.

V and J are TRBV28 and TRBJ1-3; 7 bases are shared with TRBD1. Germline CDR1 and CDR2: MDHEN and SYDVKM. V dropped 6 bases and J dropped 4; count of bases not matched to a gene: 6. The CDR3 length is 14 residues. CDR3 loop: CASRATGEGNTIYF. The CDR3 nucleotides are TGTGCCAGCAGGGCCACAGGGGAGGGAAACACCATATATTTT.

The V gene is TRBV29-1, the J gene TRBJ2-6; the D gene is possibly TRBD1 (6 bases). This CDR3 spans 16 amino acids. Germline CDR1 reads SQVTM; CDR2 reads ANQGSEA. Trimming removed 7 bases at V and 0 bases at J, with 16 bases between. CDR3 in DNA: TGCAGCGCGGGACACAACAACCCCTCTGGGGCCAACGTCCTGACTTTC. Protein: CSAGHNNPSGANVLTF.

The J gene is TRBJ2-7, the V gene TRBV6-5, with 9 bases fitting TRBD2. Germline V CDR1 and CDR2: MNHEY, SVGAGI. V trimming: 5 bases; J trimming: 3 bases; junction bases outside the gene matches: 8. CDR3 length: 15 residues. CDR3 DNA sequence: TGTGCCAGCAGTCCCGGGCGGGGGGGCCACTACGAGCAGTACTTC. This sequence encodes CASSPGRGGHYEQYF.

The V gene is TRBV7-2, the J gene TRBJ1-3; D gene unclear. Germline assignment: CDR1 SGHTA and CDR2 FQGNSA. The CDR3 is made up of 15 amino acids. V lost 5 bases and J 2 bases, leaving 13 bases between the germline ends. The CDR3 region is CASSNGPDTGNTIYF. DNA of the CDR3: TGTGCCAGCAGCAATGGACCGGATACTGGAAACACCATATATTTT.

The V and J genes are TRBV6-2 or TRBV6-3 and TRBJ1-2, with a weak D call TRBD1 (5 bases). Germline values: CDR1 MNHEY, CDR2 SVGEGT. The V and J ends lost 2 bases and 4 bases respectively, with 8 bases between them. This CDR3 contains 13 residues. The CDR3 is CASSYVGTYGYTF. CDR3 bases: TGTGCCAGCAGTTACGTGGGGACCTATGGCTACACCTTC.

The genes are TRBV28 and TRBJ1-2, with a possible D match to TRBD1 (5 bases). The germline V and J ends were trimmed by 4 bases and 6 bases, with 9 bases remaining between them. This CDR3 spans 12 amino acids. Germline V gene lookup returns CDR1 MDHEN and CDR2 SYDVKM. CDR3 amino acids: CASSSRENGYTF. DNA of the CDR3: TGTGCCAGCAGTTCCAGGGAGAATGGCTACACCTTC.

The J gene is TRBJ2-2, the V gene TRBV30, with 10 bases matching TRBD1. V lost 5 bases and J lost 1; bases outside the gene matches: 4. The germline CDR1 and CDR2 sequences are GTSNPN and SVGIG (reference sequence). The CDR3 sequence is 15 residues long. The CDR3 region is CAWEGDRGNTGELFF. CDR3 coding DNA: TGTGCCTGGGAGGGGGACAGGGGGAACACCGGGGAGCTGTTTTTT.

The chain recombines TRBV4-1 with TRBJ2-1, with unresolved D. The CDR3 sequence is 11 residues long. The germline gives CDR1 MGHRA, CDR2 YSYEKL. V dropped 5 bases and J dropped 4 bases, with 3 bases sitting between them. The CDR3 spells CASSGYNEQFF. CDR3 in DNA: TGCGCCAGCAGCGGATACAATGAGCAGTTCTTC.

This clone was counted a single time. The chain recombines TRBV5-5 with TRBJ1-4, with 7 bases that match TRBD1. This CDR3 comprises 15 residues. CDR1 and CDR2 from the germline V gene are SGHKS and YYEKEE (reference sequence). J lost 2 bases, V lost 2 bases, and 3 bases had no gene match. The CDR3, as DNA: TGTGCCAGCAGCTTACAGGGGAGGACTAATGAAAAACTGTTTTTT. It codes for CASSLQGRTNEKLFF.

V gene TRBV2 combines with J gene TRBJ1-1; 11 bases align to TRBD1. Germline V gene lookup returns CDR1 SNHLY and CDR2 FYNNEI. The CDR3 spans 16 residues. V dropped 9 bases and J dropped 6; count of bases not matched to a gene: 15. The CDR3 nucleotides read TGTGCCAGGCAATCCCCGGACAGGGGGCCGGGTTCTGAAGCTTTCTTT. It encodes CARQSPDRGPGSEAFF.

The chain links TRBV27 to TRBJ1-2; D is perhaps TRBD1 (5 bases). Deletions cut 5 bases from V and 4 bases from J, with 14 bases between. The CDR3 has 14 amino acids. Germline V gives CDR1 MNHEY, CDR2 SMNVEV (reference sequence). Here the CDR3 DNA reads TGTGCCAGCAGTCCCCGGGACGGGTCCTATGGCTACACCTTC. It is translated as CASSPRDGSYGYTF.

This sequence joins TRBV7-9 and TRBJ2-7; 8 bases fit TRBD1. Germline-derived CDR1 and CDR2 are SEHNR and FQNEAQ (reference sequence). J lost 4 bases, V lost 5 bases, and 10 bases had no gene match. The length of the CDR3 is 15 residues. CDR3 amino acids: CASSAGGRERYEQYF. In DNA, the CDR3 is TGTGCCAGCAGCGCAGGGGGCAGGGAGAGGTACGAGCAGTACTTC.